Below, one TCR beta chain is given with its context. Its antigen remains unknown. The data stem from a study of regulatory T cells in long-lasting Graves disease. Study findings and constraints: Accuracy may have been reduced by the small sample size. Thyroid tissue went unexamined; only peripheral blood was analyzed.

TCR beta libraries were built with iRepertoire HTBI primers and Arm-PCR of CDR3 regions. Each CDR3 protein gets one entry after TCRdb re-called the multiplex PCR reads with MiXCR. The sample consists of fewer than 550,000 distinct CDR3 sequences, 20% to 25% of them appearing once. Time point noted: persistent/refractory GD, antithyroid drugs over 5 years with positive TRAb. Construction of the TCR library relied on RNA isolated from PBMCs. Graves' disease diagnosis used American Thyroid Association guidelines. The source was peripheral blood mononuclear cells (PBMCs), collected when the disease was refractory, from a patient treated with antithyroid drugs. The sequence derives from a female donor with Graves disease.

CDR3 protein: CASSRGQPVSGSPLHF. CDR3 DNA sequence: TGCGCCAGCAGCAGGGGACAACCTGTATCCGGGTCACCCCTCCACTTT. This chain joins TRBV5-1 and TRBJ1-6; D may be TRBD1 (6 bases). V was pared by 4 bases and J by 10 bases, with 21 bases between. The CDR3 totals 16 residues. CDR1 SGHRS and CDR2 YFSETQ come from the germline V gene.